The clone carrying this T cell receptor (beta chain) has more than one count but fewer than ten. What it binds is unknown. The entirety of the isolated RNA underwent reverse transcription, so expressed TCRB transcripts were sequenced. The data were produced by immunoSEQ multiplex PCR, yet TCRdb's version contains in-frame clones alone and is incomplete. The sample includes around 300,000 clones, approximately 15% seen only once; the top ten take less than 0.02%. These data originate in a study of beta chain features in type 1 diabetes. Across the study: In age, gender and cell yields, patients were similar to healthy donors.

Study results and caveats: Individuals with type 1 diabetes displayed fewer insertions and more deletions at VDJ junctions. A moderate, significant TCRB CDR3 shortening appeared in type 1 diabetes across four CD4+ subsets. Sampled from patients, naive, central memory and Treg TCRB repertoires appeared more similar than those sampled from healthy donors.

V shed 0 bases and J shed 2 bases, with 14 bases lying between them. Germline loops: CDR1 KGHSH, CDR2 LQKENI. The CDR3 runs 16 residues. The sequencing input was naive CD4+ T cells from blood. This TCR was sampled from a young man with type 1 diabetes. The chain carries TRBV18 and TRBJ2-7, with TRBD1 as a possible D gene (6 bases). Here the CDR3 reads CASSPPLQGPAYEQYF. The CDR3 nucleotides are TGTGCCAGCTCACCACCGTTGCAGGGGCCAGCCTACGAGCAGTACTTC.